This T cell receptor beta chain was recorded in a study of T cells in Graves' hyperthyroidism and ophthalmopathy. In germline, CDR1 is MDHEN, CDR2 SYDVKM. The CDR3 has 11 residues. The V gene lost 6 bases and the J gene lost 10 bases, with 12 bases spanning the gap. The table lists this clonotype with many counts. Its antigen is undetermined. The authors obtained PBMCs from about 9.5 ml of fresh peripheral blood. Study-wide results and caveats: Blood samples included most of the expanded thyroid clonotypes exceeding 0.001. A median 6.5 months before onset, the model predicted ophthalmopathy.

RNA transcripts gave rise to amplified TCR beta CDR3 regions. First-round RT-PCR of the TCR CDR3 relied on the HTBI primer set. TCRdb called the multiplex PCR reads again in MiXCR, with one record for every CDR3 protein. Altogether 280,000 or so distinct CDR3 sequences are present, nearly 15% being singletons, with the ten largest covering 30%. Sequencing used blood. The TCR comes from a woman aged 45-59 years with Graves' hyperthyroidism that later progressed to Graves' ophthalmopathy. This chain connects TRBV28 to TRBJ1-2; no definite D call. CDR3 residues: CASRIIGNYTF. The CDR3 DNA follows: TGTGCCAGCAGAATTATAGGCAACTACACCTTC.